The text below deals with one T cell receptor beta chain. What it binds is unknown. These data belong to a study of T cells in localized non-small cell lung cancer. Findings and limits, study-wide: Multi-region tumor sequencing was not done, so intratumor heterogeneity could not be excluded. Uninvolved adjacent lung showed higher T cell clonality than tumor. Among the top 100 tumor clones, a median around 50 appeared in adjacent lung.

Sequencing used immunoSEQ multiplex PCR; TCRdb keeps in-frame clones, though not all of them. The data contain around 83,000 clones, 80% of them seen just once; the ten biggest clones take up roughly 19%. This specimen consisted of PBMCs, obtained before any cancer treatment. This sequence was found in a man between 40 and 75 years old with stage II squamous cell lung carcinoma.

This CDR3 reads CASSPRAGGSYEQYF. CDR3 DNA: TGCGCCAGCAGCCCCAGGGCAGGGGGTTCCTACGAGCAGTACTTC. The chain links TRBV5-1 to TRBJ2-7; 7 positions agree with TRBD1. The trim removed 4 bases at V and 1 base at J, leaving 8 bases unmatched. The CDR3 spans 15 residues. Looked up from germline, CDR1 is SGHRS and CDR2 is YFSETQ. Together with reference TRBV5-1 and TRBJ2-7, the CDR3 gives the full variable domain: KAGVTQTPRYLIKTRGQQVTLSCSPISGHRSVSWYQQTPGQGLQFLFEYFSETQRNKGNFPGRFSGRQFSNSRSEMNVSTLELGDSALYLCASSPRAGGSYEQYFGPGTRLTVT.